These 19 T cell receptor beta chains came from one sample sequenced in a study of technical replicates of blood from a handful of donors. Clones were read by immunoSEQ multiplex PCR, and TCRdb kept only the in-frame ones, dropping some. This table holds 50,000 to 70,000 clones, 85% to 95% found once. The specimen sequenced was PBMCs. These receptors originate from a human donor in good health. Some clones in this sample may be carry-over from other donors' samples.

This clone was observed once. The chain uses TRBV6-5 and TRBJ1-2; TRBD1 agrees at 7 bases. Germline assignment: CDR1 MNHEY and CDR2 SVGAGI. V shed 8 bases and J 4 bases; nucleotides not matched to a gene: 13. The CDR3 loop spans 15 amino acids. The CDR3 spells CASGEVNRGTYGYTF. The CDR3 coding sequence is TGTGCCAGCGGCGAAGTAAACAGGGGAACCTATGGCTACACCTTC.

The genes are TRBV30 and TRBJ1-2; D uncertain. Germline CDR1 GTSNPN, CDR2 SVGIG (reference sequence). The CDR3 has 12 amino acids. The V end lost 3 bases, the J end lost 2 bases, and 7 bases lay between the germline ends. In DNA, the CDR3 is TGTGCCTGGAGCCTTCTCAACTATGGCTACACCTTC. Translating it yields CAWSLLNYGYTF.

This chain joins TRBV7-9 and TRBJ2-5; 8 positions match TRBD2. Trimming took 5 bases from V and 0 from J; bases not matched to a gene: 5. CDR1 is SEHNR and CDR2 is FQNEAQ in the germline V gene (reference sequence). This CDR3 region has 15 residues. Here the CDR3 reads CASSPSGRYQETQYF. In DNA, the CDR3 is TGTGCCAGCAGCCCTAGCGGGCGGTACCAAGAGACCCAGTACTTC.

V and J are TRBV7-9 and TRBJ1-2; 8 bases align to TRBD1. This CDR3 region has 15 residues. J gave up 8 bases and V 6 bases, and 14 bases lay outside the gene matches. Germline CDR1 and CDR2: SEHNR and FQNEAQ (reference sequence). The CDR3 sequence: CASSPGQAHEGGYTF. CDR3 coding DNA: TGTGCCAGCAGTCCGGGACAGGCTCACGAGGGGGGCTACACCTTC.

The chain is built from TRBV9 and TRBJ1-2, with 10 bases matching TRBD1. CDR3 length: 17 amino acids. The germline gives CDR1 SGDLS, CDR2 YYNGEE. The J segment lost 3 bases and the V segment lost 3 bases, leaving 11 bases of the junction unmatched. The CDR3 protein is CASSANYQDRGHYGYTF. CDR3 DNA sequence: TGTGCCAGCAGCGCCAACTACCAAGACAGGGGGCACTATGGCTACACCTTC. The whole variable domain, remainder taken from reference TRBV9 and TRBJ1-2, is DSGVTQTPKHLITATGQRVTLRCSPRSGDLSVYWYQQSLDQGLQFLIQYYNGEERAKGNILERFSAQQFPDLHSELNLSSLELGDSALYFCASSANYQDRGHYGYTFGSGTRLTVV.

The CDR3 DNA sequence: TGCGCCAGCAGTCAACCGGGGCATAAGGGACTAGCGGGATCCTACAATGAGCAGTTCTTC. Encoded protein: CASSQPGHKGLAGSYNEQFF. The chain joins TRBV23-1 to TRBJ2-1; the match to TRBD2 covers 13 bases. TRBV23-1 is sorted into the ORF group, with uncertain function. The junction had 11 bases not matched to a gene; V was cut back by 2 bases and J by 1 base. This CDR3 contains 20 residues.

V gene TRBV30 combines with J gene TRBJ2-7; 11 bases match TRBD2. The CDR3 sequence is 15 residues long. Germline V gene sequence: CDR1 GTSNPN, CDR2 SVGIG (reference sequence). V shed 1 base, J shed 2 bases, and the junction held 4 bases outside the gene matches. CDR3 in amino acids: CAWSGGLADPYEQYF. The CDR3 nucleotides are TGTGCCTGGAGTGGGGGACTAGCGGATCCCTACGAGCAGTACTTC.

The CDR3 spells CASSRRGGDEQYF. The CDR3 DNA reads as TGTGCCAGCAGCCGGAGGGGGGGCGACGAGCAGTACTTC. The chain couples TRBV7-3 to TRBJ2-7, with D perhaps matching TRBD2 (7 bases). This CDR3 is 13 amino acids long. Trimming took off 5 bases at V and 5 bases at J, with 13 bases between the two ends. Germline V gives CDR1 SGHTA, CDR2 FQGTGA.

CDR3 loop: CASSQEGGQGGGTDTQYF. The CDR3 DNA reads TGTGCCAGCAGCCAAGAGGGAGGGCAGGGAGGAGGCACAGATACGCAGTATTTT. This chain connects TRBV4-2 to TRBJ2-3; TRBD2 aligns across 7 bases. This CDR3 contains 18 residues. Germline V gene lookup returns CDR1 LGHNA and CDR2 YNFKEQ. The V segment lost 0 bases and the J segment 1 base; nucleotides outside the gene matches: 10.

V is TRBV9 and J is TRBJ2-7; 9 bases align to TRBD2. Looked up from germline, CDR1 is SGDLS and CDR2 is YYNGEE. CDR3 length equals 16 residues. V was clipped by 0 bases and J by 5 bases; unmatched bases: 9. The CDR3 nucleotides read TGTGCCAGCAGCGTAGCTAGTAGCGGGAGTTCCCACGAGCAGTACTTC. As protein: CASSVASSGSSHEQYF.

This clone qualifies as medium-sized. This chain joins TRBV4-2 and TRBJ1-4, with 8 nucleotides matching TRBD1. Germline V gives CDR1 LGHNA, CDR2 YNFKEQ. This CDR3 is built from 16 residues. V lost 4 bases to trimming and J lost 3 bases; unmatched junction nucleotides: 7. CDR3 coding DNA: TGTGCCAGCAGCCCTAGCCAGGGGGCTTCTAATGAAAAACTGTTTTTT. Translation: CASSPSQGASNEKLFF.

The rearrangement joins TRBV11-3 to TRBJ2-7; 13 bases are shared with TRBD2. The CDR3 totals 15 residues. The trim removed 5 bases at V and 2 bases at J, leaving 3 bases unmatched. Germline CDR1 reads SGHNT; CDR2 reads YENEEA. Written as DNA, the CDR3 is TGTGCCAGCAGCCTGGGACTAGCGGGGACCTACGAGCAGTACTTC. It translates to CASSLGLAGTYEQYF. Full variable domain (rest looked up from reference TRBV11-3 and TRBJ2-7): EAGVVQSPRYKIIEKKQPVAFWCNPISGHNTLYWYLQNLGQGPELLIRYENEEAVDDSQLPKDRFSAERLKGVDSTLKIQPAELGDSAVYLCASSLGLAGTYEQYFGPGTRLTVT.

This chain connects TRBV18 to TRBJ2-1; TRBD2 matches 7 bases. V trimming: 2 bases; J trimming: 6 bases; junction bases outside the gene matches: 13. The CDR3 totals 17 residues. Germline V lookup: CDR1 KGHSH, CDR2 LQKENI. CDR3 loop: CASSPFDVGGRANEQFF. The DNA for the CDR3 is TGTGCCAGCTCACCATTTGACGTTGGGGGGAGGGCCAATGAGCAGTTCTTC.

The rearrangement joins TRBV6-1 to TRBJ2-5, with 9 bases lining up with TRBD1. CDR1 is MNHNS, CDR2 SASEGT, per germline. There are 15 residues in the CDR3. V shed 3 bases, J shed 5 bases, and the junction held 7 bases outside the gene matches. In DNA form, the CDR3 reads TGTGCCAGCAGTGACCCAGGGACAGGGAGGGAGACCCAGTACTTC. Translated, it gives CASSDPGTGRETQYF.

The rearrangement uses TRBV29-1 and TRBJ2-7, with 10 bases aligning to TRBD2. This CDR3 spans 17 amino acids. Germline lookup yields CDR1 SQVTM and CDR2 ANQGSEA. V shed 6 bases and J 4 bases; nucleotides not matched to a gene: 18. CDR3 bases: TGCAGCGTCGCCGGGACTAGCGTCCAAAAGGGGGAGTACGAGCAGTACTTC. This translates into CSVAGTSVQKGEYEQYF.

This chain connects TRBV5-1 to TRBJ2-7, with a tentative D call TRBD2 (6 bases). The CDR3 extends over 14 amino acids. Looked up from germline, CDR1 is SGHRS and CDR2 is YFSETQ. Trimming removed 3 bases at V and 3 bases at J, with 13 bases between. CDR3 DNA: TGCGCCAGCAGCTCCCTGACTAGAAACTACGAGCAGTACTTC. Translated, it gives CASSSLTRNYEQYF. The entire variable domain, with the rest obtained from reference TRBV5-1 and TRBJ2-7, is as follows: KAGVTQTPRYLIKTRGQQVTLSCSPISGHRSVSWYQQTPGQGLQFLFEYFSETQRNKGNFPGRFSGRQFSNSRSEMNVSTLELGDSALYLCASSSLTRNYEQYFGPGTRLTVT.

J is TRBJ2-7 and V is TRBV7-2, with TRBD2 matching 8 bases. Germline CDR1 reads SGHTA; CDR2 reads FQGNSA. The J segment lost 4 bases and the V segment lost 2 bases, leaving 4 bases of the junction unmatched. The CDR3 runs 14 residues. For the CDR3, the DNA is TGTGCCAGCAGCTTACTCGGGAGGGCATACGAGCAGTACTTC. It yields the protein CASSLLGRAYEQYF.

This chain links TRBV19 with TRBJ1-5, with D possibly being TRBD1 (6 bases). V was shortened by 6 bases and J by 4 bases, with 10 bases between the two germline ends. There are 13 residues in the CDR3. From germline, CDR1 is LNHDA and CDR2 SQIVND (reference sequence). The DNA for the CDR3 is TGTGCCAGTAGACAGGGCCAAAATCAGCCCCAGCATTTT. Protein product: CASRQGQNQPQHF.

The rearrangement links TRBV15 to TRBJ1-1; D ambiguous. Between the trimmed V and J ends, which lost 5 bases and 1 base, there was a span of 11 bases. CDR3 length: 14 amino acids. Germline V gene lookup returns CDR1 LNHNV and CDR2 YYDKDF (reference sequence). The CDR3 loop is CATSLRSANTEAFF. The CDR3 nucleotides are TGTGCCACCAGCTTGCGGTCCGCGAACACTGAAGCTTTCTTT.